What follows describes a single T cell receptor (beta chain). This sample is part of a study of blood T cell repertoires in COVID-19. Study as a whole: From the United States, Italy and Spain came samples of acute and convalescent COVID-19.

Only in-frame clones appear in the TCRdb table, and some are missing; sequencing was by immunoSEQ multiplex PCR. The sample gives some 39,000 clones, around nine tenths of which show up once; 4.5% to 6.5% is in the top ten. There are 16 residues in the CDR3. Germline V gene lookup returns CDR1 SGHVS and CDR2 FQNEAQ. Unmatched junction bases numbered 10, after V lost 6 bases and J lost 4 bases. This receptor was identified in a human donor in a cohort sampled during active COVID-19. The gene calls are TRBV7-8 and TRBJ2-5, with 11 bases that match TRBD1. The sequenced sample was peripheral blood. The CDR3 loop reads CASSPGQGAVRETQYF. DNA for the CDR3: TGTGCCAGCAGTCCCGGACAGGGGGCGGTAAGAGAGACCCAGTACTTC.